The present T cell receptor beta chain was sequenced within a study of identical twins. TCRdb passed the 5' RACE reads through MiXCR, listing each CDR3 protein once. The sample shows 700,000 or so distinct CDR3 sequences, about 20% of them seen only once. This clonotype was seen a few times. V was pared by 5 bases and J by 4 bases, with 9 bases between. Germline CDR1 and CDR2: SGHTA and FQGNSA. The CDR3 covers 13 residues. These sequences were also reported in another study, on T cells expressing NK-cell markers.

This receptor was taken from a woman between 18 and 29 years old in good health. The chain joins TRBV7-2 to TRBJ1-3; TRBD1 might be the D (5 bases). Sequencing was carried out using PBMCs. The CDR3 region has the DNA TGTGCCAGCAGCCCGGACAACGGAAACACCATATATTTT. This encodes CASSPDNGNTIYF. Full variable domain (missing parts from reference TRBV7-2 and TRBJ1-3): GAGVSQSPSNKVTEKGKDVELRCDPISGHTALYWYRQSLGQGLEFLIYFQGNSAPDKSGLPSDRFSAERTGGSVSTLTIQRTQQEDSAVYLCASSPDNGNTIYFGEGSWLTVV.